This entry lists 20 T cell receptor beta chains sequenced from one sample in a study of shared clonotypes between healthy human individuals. The repertoire was sequenced with immunoSEQ multiplex PCR; TCRdb's copy has only in-frame clones and lacks some. The profile shows approximately 1,000,000 clones, more than 75% of them singletons. Specimen: memory CD4+ T cells from PBMCs. Subset described: CD45RA-negative fraction. These receptors originate from a man aged 18 to 30 in good health. Some clones in this sample may be carry-over from other donors' samples.

The chain recombines TRBV5-1 with TRBJ2-7, with D perhaps TRBD1 or TRBD2 (5 bases each). V dropped 4 bases and J dropped 0 bases, with 14 bases sitting between them. The CDR3 runs 15 residues. Germline CDR1 is SGHRS and CDR2 is YFSETQ. The CDR3 nucleotides read TGCGCCAGCAGCCGGGACGCGGGCTCCTCCTACGAGCAGTACTTC. Protein: CASSRDAGSSYEQYF. Looking up the rest from reference TRBV5-1 and TRBJ2-7 gives the full variable domain: KAGVTQTPRYLIKTRGQQVTLSCSPISGHRSVSWYQQTPGQGLQFLFEYFSETQRNKGNFPGRFSGRQFSNSRSEMNVSTLELGDSALYLCASSRDAGSSYEQYFGPGTRLTVT.

This clone was found once. This chain connects TRBV28 to TRBJ1-3; D is unresolved. The CDR3 spans 13 residues. From germline, CDR1 is MDHEN and CDR2 SYDVKM. V was trimmed by 6 bases and J by 4 bases, leaving 10 bases between them. This chain's CDR3 is CASSSDGGNTIYF. In DNA form, the CDR3 reads TGTGCCAGCAGCTCGGACGGAGGAAACACCATATATTTT.

About this clone: This sample includes further DNA sequences coding for the same CDR3. The V call is TRBV5-1, the J call TRBJ2-2; perhaps TRBD1 as D (6 bases). Trimming left V 4 bases short and J 1 base short, with 8 bases between. The CDR3 loop spans 14 amino acids. CDR1 is SGHRS, CDR2 YFSETQ, per germline. CDR3 sequence: CASSPGQNTGELFF. CDR3 nucleotide sequence: TGCGCCAGCAGCCCGGGACAGAACACCGGGGAGCTGTTTTTT.

The chain links TRBV28 to TRBJ2-1; D is possibly TRBD2 (5 bases). The germline V gene encodes CDR1 MDHEN and CDR2 SYDVKM. The ends were cut back, 6 bases at V and 4 bases at J, with 16 bases in the middle. CDR3 length: 15 residues. CDR3 sequence (DNA): TGTGCCAGCAGCTCTGAGCGCTGGAGGTACAATGAGCAGTTCTTC. This sequence encodes CASSSERWRYNEQFF.

The chain carries TRBV18 and TRBJ2-3, with D tentatively TRBD2 (6 bases). The CDR3 is 18 amino acids. The ends were cut back, 3 bases at V and 10 bases at J, with 29 bases in the middle. Per germline, CDR1 KGHSH and CDR2 LQKENI. CDR3 residues: CASSPSDVVPMVSGPQYF. CDR3 nucleotide sequence: TGTGCCAGCTCACCTAGCGACGTGGTTCCTATGGTGAGCGGGCCGCAGTATTTT.

This chain connects TRBV9 to TRBJ1-2; D gene ambiguous. The CDR3 covers 13 residues. Germline V gene lookup returns CDR1 SGDLS and CDR2 YYNGEE. Trimming stripped 0 bases from V and 6 bases from J, with 9 bases between. CDR3 residues: CASSVVPRNGYTF. CDR3 DNA: TGTGCCAGCAGCGTAGTCCCCCGTAATGGCTACACCTTC.

CDR3 coding DNA: TGTGCCACCAGCAGAGAACCCGGGCGCTCTGGAAACACCATATATTTT. It is translated as CATSREPGRSGNTIYF. V usage is TRBV15 and J usage is TRBJ1-3, with D uncertain. Looked up from germline, CDR1 is LNHNV and CDR2 is YYDKDF (reference sequence). V gave up 0 bases and J gave up 0 bases, with 9 bases separating them. CDR3 size: 16 residues.

The chain links TRBV15 to TRBJ1-3; 7 bases align to TRBD1. In germline, CDR1 is LNHNV, CDR2 YYDKDF (reference sequence). V lost 2 bases and J lost 1; bases outside the gene matches: 5. This CDR3 contains 16 residues. This chain's CDR3 is CATSRPTGTSGNTIYF. CDR3 DNA: TGTGCCACCAGCAGACCGACAGGGACATCTGGAAACACCATATATTTT.

The chain employs TRBV6-1 and TRBJ2-1, with D maybe TRBD2 (6 bases). V shed 2 bases and J shed 3 bases, with 17 bases lying between them. Germline assignment: CDR1 MNHNS and CDR2 SASEGT. The length of the CDR3 is 17 residues. The CDR3, as DNA: TGTGCCAGCAGTGAAATGGTTGGCGGGGCGGTCTACAATGAGCAGTTCTTC. Protein: CASSEMVGGAVYNEQFF.

The chain couples TRBV4-2 to TRBJ1-1; TRBD1 matches 9 bases. CDR3 length: 13 residues. The junction had 3 bases not matched to a gene; V was cut back by 4 bases and J by 6 bases. The germline CDR1 and CDR2 sequences are LGHNA and YNFKEQ. The CDR3 spells CASSPGQGAEAFF. The CDR3 nucleotides are TGTGCCAGCAGCCCGGGACAGGGTGCTGAAGCTTTCTTT.

The V and J genes are TRBV14 and TRBJ2-7, with D perhaps matching TRBD2 (5 bases). CDR1 and CDR2 (germline): SGHDN, FVKESK. V lost 3 bases and J 3 bases, leaving 12 bases between the germline ends. This CDR3 is 14 amino acids long. Here the CDR3 DNA reads TGTGCCAGCAGCCAGGGTGGAGGAGTCTACGAGCAGTACTTC. Translation gives CASSQGGGVYEQYF.

Worth noting for this clone: The same CDR3 also results from other DNA sequences found in this sample. The rearrangement uses TRBV6-5 and TRBJ2-7; TRBD1 matches 8 bases. The CDR3 totals 14 residues. J lost 3 bases, V lost 0 bases, and 1 base had no gene match. Germline CDR1 and CDR2: MNHEY and SVGAGI. CDR3 amino acids: CASSYSGQGYEQYF. The CDR3, as DNA: TGTGCCAGCAGTTACTCCGGACAGGGCTACGAGCAGTACTTC.

This rearrangement joins TRBV7-2 to TRBJ2-7, with 8 bases lining up with TRBD2. The CDR3 consists of 15 residues. Per the germline V gene, CDR1 is SGHTA and CDR2 is FQGNSA. V lost 5 bases to trimming and J lost 5 bases; unmatched junction nucleotides: 11. The chain's CDR3 is CASSSGTRGLDEQYF. The CDR3 nucleotides read TGTGCCAGCAGCAGCGGGACTAGGGGATTGGACGAGCAGTACTTC.

J is TRBJ2-7 and V is TRBV2; D unclear. The V gene lost 1 base and the J gene lost 3 bases, with 13 bases spanning the gap. This CDR3 has 15 amino acids. Germline-derived CDR1 and CDR2 are SNHLY and FYNNEI. The CDR3 is CASSEGPVGSYEQYF. The CDR3 coding sequence is TGTGCCAGCAGTGAAGGGCCGGTGGGAAGCTACGAGCAGTACTTC.

This clone turned up a few times. This chain connects TRBV29-1 to TRBJ1-4, with a tentative D call TRBD1 (5 bases). V was clipped by 7 bases and J by 8 bases, with 14 bases between them. Germline-derived CDR1 and CDR2 are SQVTM and ANQGSEA. The CDR3 is 12 residues long. CDR3: CSAGRGGEKLFF. CDR3 nucleotide sequence: TGCAGCGCTGGGAGGGGCGGAGAAAAACTGTTTTTT.

The rearrangement links TRBV4-1 to TRBJ2-3; perhaps D is TRBD1 or TRBD2 (5 bases each). Trimming shortened V by 3 bases and J by 1 base, and 17 bases separated the two germline ends. This CDR3 has 17 amino acids. CDR1 and CDR2 from the germline V gene are MGHRA and YSYEKL. The chain's CDR3 is CASSQGSRGVGTDTQYF. In DNA form, the CDR3 reads TGCGCCAGCAGCCAGGGGTCTAGAGGGGTGGGCACAGATACGCAGTATTTT.

The chain recombines TRBV28 with TRBJ2-2; no definite D call. CDR1 MDHEN and CDR2 SYDVKM come from the germline V gene. Trimming pared 7 bases from V and 8 bases from J, leaving 14 bases between. This CDR3 has 13 residues. CDR3 DNA sequence: TGTGCCAGCACGAGGTGGAGTGTGGGGGAGCTGTTTTTT. Amino acids: CASTRWSVGELFF. The entire variable domain, with the rest obtained from reference TRBV28 and TRBJ2-2, is as follows: DVKVTQSSRYLVKRTGEKVFLECVQDMDHENMFWYRQDPGLGLRLIYFSYDVKMKEKGDIPEGYSVSREKKERFSLILESASTNQTSMYLCASTRWSVGELFFGEGSRLTVL.

The CDR3: CASRQLGTGTEKLFF. CDR3 nucleotides: TGTGCCAGCAGACAACTCGGGACAGGGACTGAAAAACTGTTTTTT. The chain carries TRBV2 and TRBJ1-4; TRBD1 agrees at 9 bases. This CDR3 comprises 15 residues. Germline lookup yields CDR1 SNHLY and CDR2 FYNNEI. The junction had 9 bases not matched to a gene; V was cut back by 6 bases and J by 7 bases.

The V gene is TRBV18, the J gene TRBJ1-1; D ambiguous. This CDR3 is built from 15 residues. CDR1 and CDR2 (germline): KGHSH, LQKENI. Trimming shortened V by 2 bases and J by 1 base, and 11 bases separated the two germline ends. For the CDR3, the DNA is TGTGCCAGCTCACCAGGGCAGGTCAAGAACACTGAAGCTTTCTTT. Amino acids: CASSPGQVKNTEAFF.

The chain is built from TRBV2 and TRBJ1-4, with D perhaps matching TRBD1 (5 bases). V was clipped by 6 bases and J by 0 bases, with 8 bases between them. CDR1 is SNHLY and CDR2 is FYNNEI in the germline V gene. The length of the CDR3 is 14 residues. CDR3 amino acids: CASRVTATNEKLFF. The CDR3 DNA follows: TGTGCCAGCAGGGTGACAGCAACTAATGAAAAACTGTTTTTT.